These T cell receptor beta chains were read from a single sample in a study of CD8+CD57+ T cells in acquired aplastic anemia. TCRdb called the reads again in MiXCR, with one record for every CDR3 protein. The table shows 170,000 or so distinct CDR3 sequences, with roughly 48% occurring only once. The sample consisted of sorted CD4+, CD8+, or CD8+CD57+ T cells (not recorded which) from PBMCs. Receptors were obtained from a human donor with aplastic anemia. CDR3s include the opening cysteine and the closing phenylalanine or tryptophan. D genes are given only for firm matches. Expanded clones are given a class, and other clones once, few, many or no size at all.

CSASTLRGAQETRHF	TGCAGTGCTTCGACCTTGAGGGGCGCTCAAGAGACCCGGCACTTC	NA	15	NA	TRBJ2-5	TRBV20-1
CASSRWEYSLRETQYF	TGTGCCAGCAGCCGATGGGAATATTCGCTCCGGGAGACCCAGTACTTC	NA	16	many	TRBJ2-5	TRBV12-3/TRBV12-4
CSAYGRNQETQYF	TGCAGTGCCTACGGGCGTAACCAAGAGACCCAGTACTTC	NA	13	NA	TRBJ2-5	TRBV20-1
CASSLGTAPLTDTQYF	TGTGCCAGCAGCTTAGGGACAGCCCCACTCACAGATACGCAGTATTTT	TRBD1	16	many	TRBJ2-3	TRBV5-5
CAARQGAGSQHF	TGTGCCGCGCGACAGGGGGCCGGGTCCCAGCATTTT	TRBD1	12	many	TRBJ1-5	TRBV6-2/TRBV6-3
CASSLARHPNTEAFF	TGTGCCAGCAGCTTAGCGCGACACCCGAACACTGAAGCTTTCTTT	NA	15	NA	TRBJ1-1	TRBV7-2
CASSQDWGEETQYF	TGTGCCAGCAGCCAAGATTGGGGGGAAGAGACCCAGTACTTC	NA	14	many	TRBJ2-5	TRBV3-1
CATSAWGSTDTQYF	TGTGCCACCAGTGCGTGGGGTAGCACAGATACGCAGTATTTT	NA	14	few	TRBJ2-3	TRBV24-1
CAITKGEYNEQFF	TGTGCCATCACCAAGGGAGAATACAATGAGCAGTTCTTC	NA	13	NA	TRBJ2-1	TRBV10-3
CASSPTTGGSGYTF	TGTGCCAGCAGCCCTACAACAGGGGGCAGTGGCTACACCTTC	TRBD1	14	NA	TRBJ1-2	TRBV7-3
CASSLADRGQGDTQYF	TGTGCCAGCAGCTTAGCGGACAGGGGGCAGGGAGATACGCAGTATTTT	TRBD1	16	once	TRBJ2-3	TRBV7-3
CAISEGGDRASPLHF	TGTGCCATCAGTGAGGGGGGGGACAGGGCATCACCCCTCCACTTT	TRBD1	15	NA	TRBJ1-6	TRBV10-3
CASSLVVRLAGITEQYF	TGTGCCAGCAGCTTAGTCGTACGACTAGCGGGAATCACCGAGCAGTACTTC	TRBD2	17	once	TRBJ2-7	TRBV11-1
CAIDPGPLQGTEAFF	TGTGCCATCGACCCGGGACCTTTACAGGGGACTGAAGCTTTCTTT	TRBD1	15	many	TRBJ1-1	TRBV12-3/TRBV12-4
CSVYSGVSGITEAFF	TGCAGCGTTTACTCTGGGGTCAGTGGAATAACTGAAGCTTTCTTT	NA	15	many	TRBJ1-1	TRBV29-1
CASSLGQGHGELFF	TGTGCCAGCAGCCTGGGACAGGGTCACGGGGAGCTGTTTTTT	TRBD1	14	many	TRBJ2-2	TRBV7-9
CASSYLLNPDDEQYF	TGTGCCAGCAGTTACCTATTAAATCCGGACGACGAGCAGTACTTC	NA	15	few	TRBJ2-7	TRBV6-5
CASSLSGNTIYF	TGTGCCAGCAGCTTATCTGGAAACACCATATATTTT	NA	12	NA	TRBJ1-3	TRBV7-6
CASLTGGPRTDTQYF	TGTGCCAGCCTCACCGGGGGGCCCCGCACAGATACGCAGTATTTT	NA	15	NA	TRBJ2-3	TRBV6-1
CSTQRGNTEAFF	TGCAGTACCCAACGGGGGAACACTGAAGCTTTCTTT	NA	12	once	TRBJ1-1	TRBV20-1
CASSFTGVAAAAFF	TGTGCCAGCAGTTTCACCGGGGTCGCTGCTGCGGCTTTCTTT	NA	14	NA	TRBJ1-1	TRBV27